Each of the 5 T cell receptor beta chains below was sequenced from the same sample in a study of CD8+ T cells in alopecia areata (dated by TCRdb to the late 2010s). Library construction relied on the immunoSEQ multiplex PCR assay. RNA was extracted from all samples and reverse transcribed into cDNA as template for TCR sequencing. The source is immuneACCESS, and TCRdb retained only in-frame sequences with V and J called. Part of the clones is not carried over; for the studies checked, unresolved V genes explain less than half of this, and the remainder is unexplained. The sample data list about 200,000 clones, and around 50% of these were observed just once. Clones ranked in the top ten supply about 5.3% of the sample. Input material: CD8+ T cells sorted from blood. The receptor set was obtained from a human donor in good health.

Only one count was recorded for this clone. V gene TRBV30 combines with J gene TRBJ2-1; D is undetermined. Between the trimmed V and J ends, which lost 5 bases and 6 bases, there was a span of 8 bases. Germline CDR1 GTSNPN, CDR2 SVGIG (reference sequence). The CDR3 covers 11 residues. CDR3 protein: CAWGWGNEQFF. CDR3 sequence (DNA): TGTGCCTGGGGCTGGGGCAATGAGCAGTTCTTC.

V usage is TRBV29-1 and J usage is TRBJ1-2; D might be TRBD1 (5 bases). V was trimmed by 0 bases and J by 2 bases, leaving 25 bases between them. The germline V gene encodes CDR1 SQVTM and CDR2 ANQGSEA. This CDR3 is 19 amino acids long. The CDR3 spells CSVEDRIRGAQEWNYGYTF. CDR3 DNA sequence: TGCAGCGTTGAAGATCGCATACGTGGGGCCCAGGAGTGGAACTATGGCTACACCTTC.

There are a few counts of this clone. The CDR3 DNA is TGTGCCAGCAGCCAAGGGGCGGGGTATGAAGCTTTCTTT. This encodes CASSQGAGYEAFF. The V and J genes are TRBV14 and TRBJ1-1; D remains ambiguous. The germline V gene encodes CDR1 SGHDN and CDR2 FVKESK. The length of the CDR3 is 13 residues. Trimming shortened V by 1 base and J by 7 bases, and 10 bases separated the two germline ends. Variable domain in full (rest from reference TRBV14 and TRBJ1-1): EAGVTQFPSHSVIEKGQTVTLRCDPISGHDNLYWYRRVMGKEIKFLLHFVKESKQDESGMPNNRFLAERTGGTYSTLKVQPAELEDSGVYFCASSQGAGYEAFFGQGTRLTVV.

The J gene is TRBJ2-3, the V gene TRBV9, with 8 positions matching TRBD2. The length of the CDR3 is 17 residues. Germline V gene data show CDR1 as SGDLS and CDR2 as YYNGEE. J was trimmed by 2 bases and V by 4 bases; bases with no gene match: 12. The CDR3 spells CASSTPGAGGPTDTQYF. DNA of the CDR3: TGTGCCAGCAGCACCCCCGGGGCGGGGGGACCCACAGATACGCAGTATTTT.

The gene calls are TRBV5-1 and TRBJ2-5; possible D gene TRBD2, 6 bases. V lost 5 bases, J lost 3 bases, and 14 bases lay in between. Germline V gene data show CDR1 as SGHRS and CDR2 as YFSETQ. This CDR3 spans 14 amino acids. The CDR3 DNA is TGCGCCAGCAGTCTCTATCCGGGGGAAGAGACCCAGTACTTC. Translated: CASSLYPGEETQYF.